This T cell receptor (beta chain) came from a study of blood T cell repertoires in COVID-19. Only in-frame clones appear in the TCRdb table, and some are missing; sequencing was by immunoSEQ multiplex PCR. Of approximately 360,000 clones detected, about 87% appear once; the ten largest clones hold more than 1.5%. The CDR3 runs 13 residues. CDR1 is SGHRS and CDR2 is YFSETQ in the germline V gene. V dropped 1 base and J dropped 2 bases, with 6 bases sitting between them. The source material was PBMCs or T cells enriched from blood (not recorded which). The receptor was derived from a middle-aged man in a cohort exposed to, infected with or recovered from COVID-19 (not recorded which). The rearrangement links TRBV5-1 to TRBJ1-1; no firm D call. DNA for the CDR3: TGCGCCAGCAGCTTGAGTACAAACACTGAAGCTTTCTTT. Translation: CASSLSTNTEAFF.